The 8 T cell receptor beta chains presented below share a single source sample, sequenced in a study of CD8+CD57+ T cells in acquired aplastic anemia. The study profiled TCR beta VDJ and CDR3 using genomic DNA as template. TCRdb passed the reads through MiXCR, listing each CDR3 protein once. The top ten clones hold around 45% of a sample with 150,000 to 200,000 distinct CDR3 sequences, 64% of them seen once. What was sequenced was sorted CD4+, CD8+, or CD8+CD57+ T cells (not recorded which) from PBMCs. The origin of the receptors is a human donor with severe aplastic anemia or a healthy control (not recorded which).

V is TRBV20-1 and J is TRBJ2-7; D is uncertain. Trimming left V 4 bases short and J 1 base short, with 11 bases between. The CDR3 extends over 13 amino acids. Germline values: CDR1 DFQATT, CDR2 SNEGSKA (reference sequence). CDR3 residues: CSAIRVSSYEQYF. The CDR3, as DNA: TGCAGTGCTATCCGGGTCTCTTCCTACGAGCAGTACTTC.

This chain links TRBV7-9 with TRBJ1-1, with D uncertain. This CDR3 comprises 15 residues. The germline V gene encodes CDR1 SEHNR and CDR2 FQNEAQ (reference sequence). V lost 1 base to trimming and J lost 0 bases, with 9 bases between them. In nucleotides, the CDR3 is TGTGCCAGCAGCTTAGGTTCAGTAATGAACACTGAAGCTTTCTTT. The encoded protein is CASSLGSVMNTEAFF.

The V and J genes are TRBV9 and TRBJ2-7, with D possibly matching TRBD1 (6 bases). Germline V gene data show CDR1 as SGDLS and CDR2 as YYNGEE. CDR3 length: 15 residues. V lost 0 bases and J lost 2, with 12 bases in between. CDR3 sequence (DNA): TGTGCCAGCAGCGTAGGGCTGGACAGCACCTACGAGCAGTACTTC. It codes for CASSVGLDSTYEQYF.

Here the CDR3 reads CASHLGQGYNQPQHF. The CDR3 region has the DNA TGTGCCAGCCATCTTGGACAAGGTTACAATCAGCCCCAGCATTTT. J is TRBJ1-5 and V is TRBV19; maybe TRBD1 (5 bases). V was shortened by 9 bases and J by 3 bases, with 18 bases between the two germline ends. The CDR3 runs 15 residues. Germline V gene sequence: CDR1 LNHDA, CDR2 SQIVND (reference sequence).

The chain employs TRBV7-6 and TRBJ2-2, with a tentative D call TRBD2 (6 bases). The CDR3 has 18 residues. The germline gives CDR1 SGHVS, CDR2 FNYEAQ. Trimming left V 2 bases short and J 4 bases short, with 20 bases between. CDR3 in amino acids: CASSLSVTGGGRTGELFF. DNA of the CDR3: TGTGCCAGCAGCTTATCGGTGACCGGGGGTGGCCGCACCGGGGAGCTGTTTTTT.

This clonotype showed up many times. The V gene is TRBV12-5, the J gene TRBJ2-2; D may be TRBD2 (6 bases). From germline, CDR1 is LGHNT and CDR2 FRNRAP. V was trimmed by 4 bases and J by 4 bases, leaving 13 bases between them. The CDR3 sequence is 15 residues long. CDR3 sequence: CASGSLGGLTGELFF. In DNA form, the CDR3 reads TGTGCTAGTGGTTCCCTGGGGGGTCTCACCGGGGAGCTGTTTTTT. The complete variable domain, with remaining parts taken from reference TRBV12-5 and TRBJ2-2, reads DARVTQTPRHKVTEMGQEVTMRCQPILGHNTVFWYRQTMMQGLELLAYFRNRAPLDDSGMPKDRFSAEMPDATLATLKIQPSEPRDSAVYFCASGSLGGLTGELFFGEGSRLTVL.

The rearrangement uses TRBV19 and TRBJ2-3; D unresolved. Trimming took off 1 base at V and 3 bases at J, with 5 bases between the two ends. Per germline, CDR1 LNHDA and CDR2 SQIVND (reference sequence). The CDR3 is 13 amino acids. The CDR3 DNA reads TGTGCCAGTAGTATAGGGCTAACAGATACGCAGTATTTT. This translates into CASSIGLTDTQYF.

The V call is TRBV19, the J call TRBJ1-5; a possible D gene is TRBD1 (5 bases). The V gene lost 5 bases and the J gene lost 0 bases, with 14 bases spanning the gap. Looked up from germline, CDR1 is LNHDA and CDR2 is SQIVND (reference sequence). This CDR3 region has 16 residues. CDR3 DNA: TGTGCCAGTAGTCAGAGGGACGGCAATAGCAATCAGCCCCAGCATTTT. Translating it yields CASSQRDGNSNQPQHF.